The text below deals with one TCR beta chain. The data were obtained in a study of blood T cell repertoires in COVID-19. Study overall: The United States, Italy and Spain supplied acute and convalescent COVID-19 samples. PBMCs, B-cell-depleted T cells, or T cells were the source of the cDNA or gDNA that made up the material.

Methods used by the authors: For nucleated cells, counts were estimated from reference gene primer amplification. Repertoires were generated with immunoSEQ multiplex PCR, while TCRdb's copy carries only in-frame clones and drops some. V and J calls and clone size follow that table, whereas D and trimming were derived from the DNA. The sample shows around 86,000 clones, 70% to 85% of them seen only once. Deletions cut 3 bases from V and 5 bases from J, with 19 bases between. In germline, CDR1 is GTSNPN, CDR2 SVGIG (reference sequence). CDR3 size: 15 residues. V gene TRBV30 combines with J gene TRBJ1-2; unclear D gene. This clonotype originated in a human donor in a cohort sampled during active COVID-19. The sample was peripheral blood. The CDR3: CAWSDLGRPQYGYTF. The CDR3, as DNA: TGTGCCTGGAGCGACCTCGGCAGGCCTCAGTATGGCTACACCTTC.